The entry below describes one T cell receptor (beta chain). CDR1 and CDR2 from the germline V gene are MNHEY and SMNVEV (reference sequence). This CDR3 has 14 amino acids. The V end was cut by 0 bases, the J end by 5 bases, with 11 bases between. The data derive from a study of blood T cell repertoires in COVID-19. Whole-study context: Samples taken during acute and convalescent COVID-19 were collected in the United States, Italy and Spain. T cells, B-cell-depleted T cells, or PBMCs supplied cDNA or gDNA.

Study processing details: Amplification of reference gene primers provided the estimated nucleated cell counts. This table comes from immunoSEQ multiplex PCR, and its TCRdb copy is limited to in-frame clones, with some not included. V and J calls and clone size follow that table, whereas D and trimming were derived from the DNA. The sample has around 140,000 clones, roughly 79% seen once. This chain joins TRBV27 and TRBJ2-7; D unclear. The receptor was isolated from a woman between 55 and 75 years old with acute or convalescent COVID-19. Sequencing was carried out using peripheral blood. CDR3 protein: CASSLSRGSDEQYF. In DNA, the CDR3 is TGTGCCAGCAGTTTATCTAGAGGTTCGGACGAGCAGTACTTC.